The clone carrying this T cell receptor (beta chain) came up a few times. This specimen comes from a study of blood T cells in healthy people across ages. The use of a sample-barcoded 5' primer and a J-beta primer mix characterized a second PCR of about 7 to 12 cycles. Every molecule of cDNA carried a tag from a template-switch adaptor with 12 random nucleotides. TCRdb passed the 5' RACE reads through MiXCR, listing each CDR3 protein once. The data contain roughly 900,000 distinct CDR3 sequences, more than 25% of them singletons. With V trimmed by 4 bases and J by 2 bases, 19 bases remained unmatched. The CDR3 extends over 18 amino acids. Germline CDR1 reads DFQATT; CDR2 reads SNEGSKA (reference sequence).

This TCR was sampled from a woman aged 80 or over in good health. V usage is TRBV20-1 and J usage is TRBJ1-1; TRBD1 matches 7 bases. Sample: blood. The DNA of the CDR3 is TGCAGTGCTAACCCCTGGTTGGAAAGAAGGGGGCATAACACTGAAGCTTTCTTT. It encodes CSANPWLERRGHNTEAFF.